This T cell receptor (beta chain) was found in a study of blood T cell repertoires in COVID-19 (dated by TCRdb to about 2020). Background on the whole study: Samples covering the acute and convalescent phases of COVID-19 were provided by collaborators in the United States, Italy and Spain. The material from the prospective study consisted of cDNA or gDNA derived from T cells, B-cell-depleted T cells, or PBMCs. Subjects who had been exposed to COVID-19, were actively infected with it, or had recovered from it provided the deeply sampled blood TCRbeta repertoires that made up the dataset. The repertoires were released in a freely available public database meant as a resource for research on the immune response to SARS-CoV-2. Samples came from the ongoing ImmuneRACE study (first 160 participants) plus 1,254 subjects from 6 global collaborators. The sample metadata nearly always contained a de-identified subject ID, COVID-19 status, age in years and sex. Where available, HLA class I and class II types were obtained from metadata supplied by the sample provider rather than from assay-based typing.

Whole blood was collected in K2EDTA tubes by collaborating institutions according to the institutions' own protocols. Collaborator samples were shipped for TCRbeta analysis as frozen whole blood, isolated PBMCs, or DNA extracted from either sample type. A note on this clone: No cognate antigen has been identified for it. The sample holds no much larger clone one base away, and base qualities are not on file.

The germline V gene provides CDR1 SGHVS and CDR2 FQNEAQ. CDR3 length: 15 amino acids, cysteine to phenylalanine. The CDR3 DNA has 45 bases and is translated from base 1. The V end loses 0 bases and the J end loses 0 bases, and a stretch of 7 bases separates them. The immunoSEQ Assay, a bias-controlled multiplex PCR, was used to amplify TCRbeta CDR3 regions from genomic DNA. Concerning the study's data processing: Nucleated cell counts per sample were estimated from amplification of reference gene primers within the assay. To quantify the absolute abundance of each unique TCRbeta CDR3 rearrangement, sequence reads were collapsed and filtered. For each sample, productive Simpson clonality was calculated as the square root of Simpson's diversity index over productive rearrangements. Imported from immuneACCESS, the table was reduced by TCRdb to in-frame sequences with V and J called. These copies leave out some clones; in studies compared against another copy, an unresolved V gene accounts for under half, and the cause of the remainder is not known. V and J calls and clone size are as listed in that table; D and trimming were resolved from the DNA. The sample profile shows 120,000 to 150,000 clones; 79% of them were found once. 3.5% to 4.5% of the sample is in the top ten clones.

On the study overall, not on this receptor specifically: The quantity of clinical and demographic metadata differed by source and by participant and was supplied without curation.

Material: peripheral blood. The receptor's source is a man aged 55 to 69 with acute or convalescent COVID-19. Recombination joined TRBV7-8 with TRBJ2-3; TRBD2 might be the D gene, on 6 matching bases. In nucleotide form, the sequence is TGTGCCAGCAGCTTAGCGGGAGGTAGCACAGATACGCAGTATTTT. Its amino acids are CASSLAGGSTDTQYF.